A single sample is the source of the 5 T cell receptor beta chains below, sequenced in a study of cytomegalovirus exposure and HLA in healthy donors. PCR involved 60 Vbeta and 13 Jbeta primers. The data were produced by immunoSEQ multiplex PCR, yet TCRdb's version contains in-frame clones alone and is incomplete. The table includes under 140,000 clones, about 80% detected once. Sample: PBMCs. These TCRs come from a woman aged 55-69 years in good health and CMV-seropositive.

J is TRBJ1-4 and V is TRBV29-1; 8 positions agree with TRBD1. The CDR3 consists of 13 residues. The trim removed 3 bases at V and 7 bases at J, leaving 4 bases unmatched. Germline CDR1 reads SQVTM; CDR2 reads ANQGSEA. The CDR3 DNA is TGCAGCGTTGATGGGACAGGAGGTGAAAAACTGTTTTTT. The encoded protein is CSVDGTGGEKLFF.

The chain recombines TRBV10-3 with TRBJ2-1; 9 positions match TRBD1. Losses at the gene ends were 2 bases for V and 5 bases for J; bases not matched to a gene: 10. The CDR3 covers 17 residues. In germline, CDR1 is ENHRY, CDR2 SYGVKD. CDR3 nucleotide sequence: TGTGCCATCAGTGAGAAATTTCCGGGACAGGGAAACAATGAGCAGTTCTTC. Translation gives CAISEKFPGQGNNEQFF.

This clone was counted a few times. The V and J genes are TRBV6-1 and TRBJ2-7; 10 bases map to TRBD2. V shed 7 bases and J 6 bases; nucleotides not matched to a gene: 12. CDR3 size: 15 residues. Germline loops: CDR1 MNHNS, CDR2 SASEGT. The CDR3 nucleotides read TGTGCCAGCACTCAAAGGGCTAGCGGGAGCCTCGAGCAGTACTTC. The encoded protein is CASTQRASGSLEQYF.

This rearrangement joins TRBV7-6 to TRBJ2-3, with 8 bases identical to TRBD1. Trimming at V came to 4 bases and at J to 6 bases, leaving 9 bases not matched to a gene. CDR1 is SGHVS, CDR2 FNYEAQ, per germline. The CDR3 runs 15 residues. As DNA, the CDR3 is TGTGCCAGCAGCTCTCCCAGGGGGCGGGTGGATACGCAGTATTTT. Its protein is CASSSPRGRVDTQYF. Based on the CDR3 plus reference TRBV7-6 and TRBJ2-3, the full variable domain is GAGVSQSPRYKVTKRGQDVALRCDPISGHVSLYWYRQALGQGPEFLTYFNYEAQQDKSGLPNDRFSAERPEGSISTLTIQRTEQRDSAMYRCASSSPRGRVDTQYFGPGTRLTVL.

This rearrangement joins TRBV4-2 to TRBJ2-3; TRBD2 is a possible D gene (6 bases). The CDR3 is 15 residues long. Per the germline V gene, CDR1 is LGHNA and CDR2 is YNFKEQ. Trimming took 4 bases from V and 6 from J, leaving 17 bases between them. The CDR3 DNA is TGTGCCAGCAGCCCCCTCGGGAGACTTGGGGATACGCAGTATTTT. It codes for CASSPLGRLGDTQYF.